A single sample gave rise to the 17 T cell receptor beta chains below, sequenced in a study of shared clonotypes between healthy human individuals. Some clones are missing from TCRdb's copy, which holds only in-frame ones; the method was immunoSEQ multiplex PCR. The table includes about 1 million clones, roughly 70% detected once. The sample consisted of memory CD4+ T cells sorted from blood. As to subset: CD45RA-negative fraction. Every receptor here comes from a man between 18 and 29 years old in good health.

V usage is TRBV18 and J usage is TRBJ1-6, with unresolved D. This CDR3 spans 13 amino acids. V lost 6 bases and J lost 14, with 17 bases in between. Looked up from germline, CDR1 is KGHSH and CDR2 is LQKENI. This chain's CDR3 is CASSLGLPLALHF. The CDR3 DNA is TGTGCCAGCTCGCTTGGACTCCCCCTAGCCCTCCACTTT.

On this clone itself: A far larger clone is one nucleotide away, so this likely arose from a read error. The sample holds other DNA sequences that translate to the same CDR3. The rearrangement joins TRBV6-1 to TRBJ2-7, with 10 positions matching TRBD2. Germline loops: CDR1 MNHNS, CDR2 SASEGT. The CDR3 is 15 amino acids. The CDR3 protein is CASSEALAGAYEQYF. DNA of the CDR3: TGTGCCAGCAGTGAAGCGCTAGCGGGGGCCTACGAGCAGTACTTT.

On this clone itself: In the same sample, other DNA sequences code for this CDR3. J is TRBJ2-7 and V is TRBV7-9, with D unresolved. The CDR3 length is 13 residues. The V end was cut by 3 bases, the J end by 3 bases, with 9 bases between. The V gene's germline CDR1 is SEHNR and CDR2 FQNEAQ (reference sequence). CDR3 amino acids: CASSLPAGYEQYF. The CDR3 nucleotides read TGTGCCAGCAGCTTGCCTGCCGGCTACGAGCAGTACTTC.

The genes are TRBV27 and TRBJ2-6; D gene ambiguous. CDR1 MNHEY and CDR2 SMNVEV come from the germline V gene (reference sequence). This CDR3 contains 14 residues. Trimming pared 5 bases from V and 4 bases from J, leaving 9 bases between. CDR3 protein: CASSRKLGANVLTF. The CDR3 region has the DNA TGTGCCAGCAGTAGGAAGCTGGGGGCCAACGTCCTGACTTTC.

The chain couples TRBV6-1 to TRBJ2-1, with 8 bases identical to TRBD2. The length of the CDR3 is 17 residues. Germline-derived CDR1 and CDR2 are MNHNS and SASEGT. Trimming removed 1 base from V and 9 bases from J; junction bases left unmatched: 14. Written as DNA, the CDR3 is TGTGCCAGCAGTGAAGTTGGCGGGACTAGAGGGGTGAGTGAGCAGTTCTTC. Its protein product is CASSEVGGTRGVSEQFF.

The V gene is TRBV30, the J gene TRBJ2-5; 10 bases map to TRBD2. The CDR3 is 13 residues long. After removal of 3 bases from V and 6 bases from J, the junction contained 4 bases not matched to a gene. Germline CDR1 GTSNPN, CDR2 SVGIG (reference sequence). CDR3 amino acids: CAWSNSGGKTQYF. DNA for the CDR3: TGTGCCTGGAGCAATAGCGGGGGGAAGACCCAGTACTTC. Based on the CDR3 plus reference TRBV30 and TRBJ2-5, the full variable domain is SQTIHQWPATLVQPVGSPLSLECTVEGTSNPNLYWYRQAAGRGLQLLFYSVGIGQISSEVPQNLSASRPQDRQFILSSKKLLLSDSGFYLCAWSNSGGKTQYFGPGTRLLVL.

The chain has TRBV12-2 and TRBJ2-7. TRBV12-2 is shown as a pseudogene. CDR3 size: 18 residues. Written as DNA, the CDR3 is TGTGCAAGTCGCCTACCCCTAAGGACACCGGCGGGTTCCTACGAGCAGTACTTC. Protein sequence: CASRLPLRTPAGSYEQYF.

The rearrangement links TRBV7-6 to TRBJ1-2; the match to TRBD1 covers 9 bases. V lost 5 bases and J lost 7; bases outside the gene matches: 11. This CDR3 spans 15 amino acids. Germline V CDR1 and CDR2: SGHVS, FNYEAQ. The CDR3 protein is CASSPSGQGKTGYTF. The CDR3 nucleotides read TGTGCCAGCAGCCCGAGTGGACAGGGGAAGACTGGCTACACCTTC.

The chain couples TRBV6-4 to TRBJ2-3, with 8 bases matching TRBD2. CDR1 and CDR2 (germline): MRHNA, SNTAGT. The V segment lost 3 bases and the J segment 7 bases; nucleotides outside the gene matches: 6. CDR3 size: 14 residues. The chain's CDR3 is CASSDGGGRHTQYF. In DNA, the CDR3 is TGTGCCAGCAGTGATGGCGGGGGGCGGCATACGCAGTATTTT.

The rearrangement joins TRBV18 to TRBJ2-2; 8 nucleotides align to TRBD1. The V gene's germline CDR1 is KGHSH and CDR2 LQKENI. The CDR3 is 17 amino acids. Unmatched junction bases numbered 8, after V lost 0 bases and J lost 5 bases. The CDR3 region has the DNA TGTGCCAGCTCACCACCGGGACAGGCATCCTCTACCGGGGAGCTGTTTTTT. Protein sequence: CASSPPGQASSTGELFF.

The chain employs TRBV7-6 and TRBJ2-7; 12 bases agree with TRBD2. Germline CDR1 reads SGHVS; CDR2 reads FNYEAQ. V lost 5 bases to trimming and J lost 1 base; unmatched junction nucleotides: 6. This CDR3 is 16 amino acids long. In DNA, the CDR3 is TGTGCCAGCAGCACGCGTGGGACTAGCGGGTCCTACGAGCAGTACTTC. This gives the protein CASSTRGTSGSYEQYF.

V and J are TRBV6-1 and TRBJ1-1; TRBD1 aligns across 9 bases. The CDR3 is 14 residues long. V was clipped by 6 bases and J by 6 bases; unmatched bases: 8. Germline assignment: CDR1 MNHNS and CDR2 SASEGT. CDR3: CASRPGQGRSEAFF. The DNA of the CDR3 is TGTGCCAGCAGGCCGGGACAGGGAAGGTCTGAAGCTTTCTTT.

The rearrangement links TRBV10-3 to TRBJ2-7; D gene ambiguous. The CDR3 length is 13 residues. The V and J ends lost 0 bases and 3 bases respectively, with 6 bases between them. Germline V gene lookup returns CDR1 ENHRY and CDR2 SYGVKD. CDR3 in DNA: TGTGCCATCAGTGAGTCGGCCAGCTACGAGCAGTACTTC. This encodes CAISESASYEQYF.

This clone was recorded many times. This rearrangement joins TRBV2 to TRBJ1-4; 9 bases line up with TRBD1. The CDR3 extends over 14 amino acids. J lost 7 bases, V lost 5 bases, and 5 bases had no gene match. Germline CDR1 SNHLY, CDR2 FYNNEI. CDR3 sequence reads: CASSPGQGIEKLFF. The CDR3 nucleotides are TGTGCCAGCAGTCCGGGACAGGGTATTGAAAAACTGTTTTTT. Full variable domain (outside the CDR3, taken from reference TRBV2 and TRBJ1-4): EPEVTQTPSHQVTQMGQEVILRCVPISNHLYFYWYRQILGQKVEFLVSFYNNEISEKSEIFDDQFSVERPDGSNFTLKIRSTKLEDSAMYFCASSPGQGIEKLFFGSGTQLSVL.

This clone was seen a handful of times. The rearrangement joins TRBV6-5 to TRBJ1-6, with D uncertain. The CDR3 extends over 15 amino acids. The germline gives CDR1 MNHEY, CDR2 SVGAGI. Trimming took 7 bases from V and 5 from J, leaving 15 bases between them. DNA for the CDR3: TGTGCCAGCAAAGGATGGGCTCCTAATAATTCACCCCTCCACTTT. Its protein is CASKGWAPNNSPLHF.

The CDR3 bases are TGCGCCAGCAGCTTGGGAGACACTGAAGCTTTCTTT. Amino acid sequence: CASSLGDTEAFF. This chain uses TRBV5-1 with TRBJ1-1; unclear D gene. This CDR3 has 12 residues. Germline CDR1 is SGHRS and CDR2 is YFSETQ. The germline V and J ends were trimmed by 0 bases and 3 bases, with 3 bases remaining between them.

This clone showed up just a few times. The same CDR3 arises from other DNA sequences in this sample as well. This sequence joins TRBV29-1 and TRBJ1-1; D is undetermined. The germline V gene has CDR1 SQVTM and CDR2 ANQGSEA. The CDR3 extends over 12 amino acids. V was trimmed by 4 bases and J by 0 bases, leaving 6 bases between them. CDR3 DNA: TGCAGCGTTGGGCAGCTGAACACTGAAGCTTTCTTT. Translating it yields CSVGQLNTEAFF.